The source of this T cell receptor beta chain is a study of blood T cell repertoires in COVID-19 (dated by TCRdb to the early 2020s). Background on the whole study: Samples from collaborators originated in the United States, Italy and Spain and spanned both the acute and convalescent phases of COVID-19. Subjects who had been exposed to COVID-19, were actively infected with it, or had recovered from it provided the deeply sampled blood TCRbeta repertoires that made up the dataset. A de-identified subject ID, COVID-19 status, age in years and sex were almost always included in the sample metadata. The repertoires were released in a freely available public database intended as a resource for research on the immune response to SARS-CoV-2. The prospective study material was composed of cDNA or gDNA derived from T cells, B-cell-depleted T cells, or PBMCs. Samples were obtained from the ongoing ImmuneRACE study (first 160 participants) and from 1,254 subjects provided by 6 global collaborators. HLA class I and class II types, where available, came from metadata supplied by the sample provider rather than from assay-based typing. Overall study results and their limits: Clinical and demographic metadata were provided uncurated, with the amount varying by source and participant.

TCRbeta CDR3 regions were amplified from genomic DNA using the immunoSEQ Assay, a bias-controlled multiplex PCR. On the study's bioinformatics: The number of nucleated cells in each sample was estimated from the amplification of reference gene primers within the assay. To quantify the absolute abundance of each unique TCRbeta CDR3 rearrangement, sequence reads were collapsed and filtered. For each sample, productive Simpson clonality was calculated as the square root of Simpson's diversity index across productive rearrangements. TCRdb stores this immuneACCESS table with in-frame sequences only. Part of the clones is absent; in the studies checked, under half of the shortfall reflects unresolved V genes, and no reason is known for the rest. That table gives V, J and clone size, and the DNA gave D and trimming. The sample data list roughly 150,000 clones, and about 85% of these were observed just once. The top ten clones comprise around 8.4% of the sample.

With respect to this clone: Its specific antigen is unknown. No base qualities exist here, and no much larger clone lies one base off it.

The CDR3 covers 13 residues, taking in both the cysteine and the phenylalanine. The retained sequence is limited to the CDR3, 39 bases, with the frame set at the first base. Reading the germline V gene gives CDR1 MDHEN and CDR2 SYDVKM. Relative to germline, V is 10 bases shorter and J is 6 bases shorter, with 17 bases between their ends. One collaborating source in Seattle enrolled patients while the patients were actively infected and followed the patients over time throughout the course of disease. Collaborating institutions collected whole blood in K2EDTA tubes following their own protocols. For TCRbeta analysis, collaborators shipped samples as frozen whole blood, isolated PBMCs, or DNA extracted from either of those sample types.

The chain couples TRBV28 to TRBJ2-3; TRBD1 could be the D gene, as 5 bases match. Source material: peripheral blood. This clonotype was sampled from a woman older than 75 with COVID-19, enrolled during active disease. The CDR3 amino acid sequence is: CAIKGAIWDTQYF. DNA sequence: TGTGCCATTAAAGGGGCAATTTGGGATACGCAGTATTTT.